This T cell receptor (beta chain) derives from a study of cytomegalovirus exposure and HLA in healthy donors. The PCR had 60 Vbeta and 13 Jbeta primers. Using immunoSEQ multiplex PCR, the repertoire was profiled, and TCRdb retains in-frame clones only, with some absent. Seen here are tens of thousands of clones, roughly 81% observed once, and the top ten hold approximately 6.3%. Comment on this clone: Its cognate antigen is unknown.

Study-level findings and limits: While the bulk of TCR sequences proved rare, some public TCRs turned up in many donors. In terms of immune exposure information, only CMV serostatus was available. Confirmation in vitro established that three CMV-associated chains were specific for CMV antigens.

V lost 6 bases, J lost 1 base, and 15 bases lay in between. Germline V gene sequence: CDR1 SGHAT, CDR2 FQNNGV. The CDR3 extends over 15 amino acids. The clonotype originates from a man aged 25 to 45 in good health and CMV-seronegative. Sequenced material: PBMCs. This sequence joins TRBV11-2 and TRBJ2-5; tentatively, D is TRBD1 (6 bases). Here the CDR3 reads CASSFLDRPQETQYF. The CDR3 DNA reads TGTGCCAGCAGTTTCCTGGACAGACCCCAAGAGACCCAGTACTTC.